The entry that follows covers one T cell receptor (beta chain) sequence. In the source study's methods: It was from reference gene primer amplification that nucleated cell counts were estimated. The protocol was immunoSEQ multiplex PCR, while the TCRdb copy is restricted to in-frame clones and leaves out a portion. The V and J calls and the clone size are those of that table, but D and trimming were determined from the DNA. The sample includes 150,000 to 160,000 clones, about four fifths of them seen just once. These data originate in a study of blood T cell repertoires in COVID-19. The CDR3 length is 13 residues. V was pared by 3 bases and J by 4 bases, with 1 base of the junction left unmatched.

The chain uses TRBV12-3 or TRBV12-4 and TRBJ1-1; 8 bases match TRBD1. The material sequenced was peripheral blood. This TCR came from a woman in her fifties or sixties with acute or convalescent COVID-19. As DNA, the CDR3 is TGTGCCAGCAGTTTCACAGGGGGCACTGAAGCTTTCTTT. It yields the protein CASSFTGGTEAFF.